The subject of this entry is one TCR beta chain. Its antigen is unknown. The protocol was immunoSEQ multiplex PCR, while the TCRdb copy is restricted to in-frame clones and leaves out a portion. The sample has tens of thousands of clones; over 85% are singletons. The sample is drawn from a study of untreated major depressive disorder. General study points: Sequencing comparisons covered only three preselected Vbeta families.

Magnetic negative selection enriched CD4+ T cells from thawed PBMCs. Enrichment usually gave about 95% pure CD4+ T cells. The CDR3 is 14 amino acids. Germline CDR1 MNHEY, CDR2 SMNVEV (reference sequence). V shed 6 bases, J shed 4 bases, and the junction held 7 bases outside the gene matches. The material sequenced was CD4+ T cells from PBMCs. The rearrangement uses TRBV27 and TRBJ2-5, with 8 nucleotides matching TRBD1. This sequence originates from a middle-aged woman in good health. The DNA of the CDR3 is TGTGCCAGCAGGATACGGACAGGGTCAGAGACCCAGTACTTC. It specifies CASRIRTGSETQYF.